These T cell receptor beta chains were read from a single sample in a study of T cells after yellow fever vaccination. TCRdb reprocessed the 5' RACE reads via MiXCR and lists one record per CDR3 protein. The data contain more than 95,000 distinct CDR3 sequences, about 16% of them singletons. Source: CD8+ T cells sorted from PBMCs, taken 5 days after the yellow fever booster vaccination. All receptors come from a man aged 18 to 29 who received the YFV17D yellow fever vaccine. Both conserved end residues are part of each CDR3. The D gene is left open where the match is weak. Not every row has a clone size; where given, it reads once, few, many or a size class.

V,D,size,J,CDR3,DNA
TRBV7-2,.,few,TRBJ1-2,CASSLDFPGAGFYGYTF,TGTGCCAGCAGCTTAGATTTTCCAGGGGCGGGTTTCTATGGCTACACCTTC
TRBV4-1,.,.,TRBJ1-3,CASSPDKGAGNTIYF,TGCGCCAGCAGCCCCGATAAGGGTGCTGGAAACACCATATATTTT
TRBV5-4,.,few,TRBJ2-5,CASSPGGGLFQETQYF,TGTGCCAGCAGCCCTGGAGGGGGGCTTTTCCAAGAGACCCAGTACTTC
TRBV11-1,.,.,TRBJ2-5,CASSIRETQYF,TGTGCCAGCAGCATACGGGAGACCCAGTACTTC
TRBV4-3,TRBD2,.,TRBJ2-5,CASSQDWGRDSGGETQYF,TGCGCCAGCAGCCAAGATTGGGGTCGTGATAGCGGGGGAGAGACCCAGTACTTC
TRBV6-1,TRBD2,.,TRBJ2-2,CASSRLAGVGELFF,TGTGCCAGCAGCAGACTAGCGGGGGTCGGGGAGCTGTTTTTT
TRBV15,.,.,TRBJ1-5,CATSRDLTAVKHF,TGTGCCACCAGCAGAGACCTAACAGCGGTGAAGCATTTT
TRBV7-9,.,many,TRBJ2-5,CASSFDPRGQETQYF,TGTGCCAGCAGCTTTGACCCCAGGGGCCAAGAGACCCAGTACTTC
TRBV20-1,.,.,TRBJ2-1,CSARPTGLLYNEQFF,TGCAGTGCTAGGCCAACAGGGCTCCTGTACAATGAGCAGTTCTTC
TRBV5-1,.,.,TRBJ1-4,CASSLKRDATNEKLFF,TGCGCCAGCAGCTTGAAAAGGGATGCAACTAATGAAAAACTGTTTTTT
TRBV4-3,.,.,TRBJ2-7,CASSSNRDEQYF,TGCGCCAGCAGCTCGAACAGGGACGAGCAGTACTTC